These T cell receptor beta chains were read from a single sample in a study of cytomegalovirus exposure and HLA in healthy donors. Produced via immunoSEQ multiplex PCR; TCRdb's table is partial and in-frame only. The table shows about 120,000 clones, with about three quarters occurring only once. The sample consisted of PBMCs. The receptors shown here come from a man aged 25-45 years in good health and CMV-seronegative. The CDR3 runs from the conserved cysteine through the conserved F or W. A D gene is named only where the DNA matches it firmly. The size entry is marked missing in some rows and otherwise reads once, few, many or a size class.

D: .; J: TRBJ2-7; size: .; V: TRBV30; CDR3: CAWSVRTPRDEQYF; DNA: TGTGCCTGGAGTGTCCGGACGCCCAGGGACGAGCAGTACTTC
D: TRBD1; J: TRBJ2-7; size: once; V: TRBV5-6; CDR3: CASSRVGEGGFYEQYF; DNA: TGTGCCAGCAGCCGGGTAGGGGAAGGGGGCTTCTACGAGCAGTACTTC
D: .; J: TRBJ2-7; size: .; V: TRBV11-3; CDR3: CASSLDDRYEQYF; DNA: TGTGCCAGCAGCTTAGACGACAGATACGAGCAGTACTTC
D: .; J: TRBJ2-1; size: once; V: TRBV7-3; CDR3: CASSASRDINEQFF; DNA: TGTGCCAGCAGCGCCAGCCGGGACATCAATGAGCAGTTCTTC
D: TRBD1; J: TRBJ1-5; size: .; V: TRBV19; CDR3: CASSIGRTGDLFLYQPQHF; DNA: TGTGCCAGTAGTATAGGGAGGACAGGGGACTTGTTCTTATATCAGCCCCAGCATTTT
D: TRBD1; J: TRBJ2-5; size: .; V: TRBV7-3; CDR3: CASNPGVTGGETQYF; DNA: TGTGCCAGCAACCCAGGTGTGACAGGGGGAGAGACCCAGTACTTC
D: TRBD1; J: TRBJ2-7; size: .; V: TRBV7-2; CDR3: CASTYRGTGGYEQYF; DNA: TGTGCCAGCACCTACCGGGGGACAGGGGGCTACGAGCAGTACTTC
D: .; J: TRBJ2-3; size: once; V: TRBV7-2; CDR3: CASSLASTDTQYF; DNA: TGTGCCAGCAGCTTGGCTAGCACAGATACGCAGTATTTT
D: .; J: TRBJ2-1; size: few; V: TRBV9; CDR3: CASSAGRGSYNEQFF; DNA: TGTGCCAGCTCGGCCGGGCGGGGTTCCTACAATGAGCAGTTCTTC
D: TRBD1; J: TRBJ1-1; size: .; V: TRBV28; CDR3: CASSPGTGNTEAFF; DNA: TGTGCCAGCAGTCCCGGGACAGGGAACACTGAAGCTTTCTTT
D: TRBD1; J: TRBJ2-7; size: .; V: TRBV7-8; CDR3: CASSRGRLLTGEQYF; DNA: TGTGCCAGCAGCAGGGGGCGCCTTTTAACGGGCGAGCAGTACTTC
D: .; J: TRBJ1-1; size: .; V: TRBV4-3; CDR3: CASSQDTENTEAFF; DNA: TGCGCCAGCAGCCAAGATACAGAGAACACTGAAGCTTTCTTT
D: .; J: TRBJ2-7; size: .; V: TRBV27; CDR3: CASSLVGGEQYF; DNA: TGTGCCAGCAGTTTAGTCGGCGGCGAGCAGTACTTC
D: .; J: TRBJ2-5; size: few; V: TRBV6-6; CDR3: CASRPGGQQGAQYF; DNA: TGTGCCAGCCGACCGGGGGGTCAACAGGGAGCCCAGTACTTC
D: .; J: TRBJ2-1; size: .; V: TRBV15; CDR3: CATSKGRGINNEQFF; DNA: TGTGCCACCAGCAAGGGAAGGGGAATAAACAATGAGCAGTTCTTC
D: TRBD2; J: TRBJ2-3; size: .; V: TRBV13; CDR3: CASSLSGGGDTQYF; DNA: TGTGCCAGCAGCCTTAGCGGGGGCGGGGATACGCAGTATTTT
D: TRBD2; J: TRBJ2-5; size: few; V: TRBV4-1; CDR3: CASSQERLAGLELYQETQYF; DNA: TGCGCCAGCAGCCAAGAACGACTAGCGGGGCTCGAACTGTACCAAGAGACCCAGTACTTC
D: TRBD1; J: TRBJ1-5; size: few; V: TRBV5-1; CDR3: CASSLGTGGNQPQHF; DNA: TGCGCCAGCAGCTTGGGGACAGGGGGCAATCAGCCCCAGCATTTT
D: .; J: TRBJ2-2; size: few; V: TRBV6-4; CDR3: CASRPSWDTGELFF; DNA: TGTGCCAGCCGCCCTAGCTGGGACACCGGGGAGCTGTTTTTT
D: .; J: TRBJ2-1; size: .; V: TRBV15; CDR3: CATSTGLTYNEQFF; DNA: TGTGCCACCAGCACAGGGCTTACCTACAATGAGCAGTTCTTC
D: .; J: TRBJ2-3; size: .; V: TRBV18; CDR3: CASSPGARGDTQYF; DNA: TGTGCCAGCTCACCGGGGGCCCGGGGAGATACGCAGTATTTT
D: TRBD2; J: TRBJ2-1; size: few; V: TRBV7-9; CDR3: CASSLDPAGINNEQFF; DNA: TGTGCCAGCAGCTTAGATCCAGCGGGGATCAACAATGAGCAGTTCTTC
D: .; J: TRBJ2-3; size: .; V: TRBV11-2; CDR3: CASSPQVASTDTQYF; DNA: TGTGCCAGCAGCCCCCAAGTGGCTAGCACAGATACGCAGTATTTT
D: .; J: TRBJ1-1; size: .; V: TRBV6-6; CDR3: CASSYNILGGGEAFF; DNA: TGTGCCAGCAGTTACAACATACTTGGGGGGGGTGAAGCTTTCTTT
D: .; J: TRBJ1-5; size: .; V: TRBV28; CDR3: CASRASNQPQHF; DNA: TGTGCCAGCAGAGCCTCAAATCAGCCCCAGCATTTT
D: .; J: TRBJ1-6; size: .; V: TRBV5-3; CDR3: CARSLNGDCGNSPLHF; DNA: TGTGCCAGAAGCTTGAATGGGGATTGCGGGAATTCACCCCTCCACTTT
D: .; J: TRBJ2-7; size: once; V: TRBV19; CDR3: CASSIAGQSSYEQYF; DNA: TGTGCCAGTAGTATCGCGGGACAGAGCTCCTACGAGCAGTACTTC
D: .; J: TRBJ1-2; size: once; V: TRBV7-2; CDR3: CASSEALGDYGYTF; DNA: TGTGCCAGCAGCGAGGCCTTAGGTGATTATGGCTACACCTTC
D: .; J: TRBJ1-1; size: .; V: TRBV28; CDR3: CASSLGWASEAFF; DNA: TGTGCCAGCAGTTTAGGTTGGGCATCAGAAGCTTTCTTT
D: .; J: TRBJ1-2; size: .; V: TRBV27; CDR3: CASSPSRGPTPGYGYTF; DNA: TGTGCCAGCAGCCCTAGTAGGGGTCCCACTCCAGGGTATGGCTACACCTTC
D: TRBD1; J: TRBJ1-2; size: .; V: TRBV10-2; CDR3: CASSLIGTDFYGYTF; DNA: TGCGCCAGCAGTTTAATCGGGACAGACTTTTATGGCTACACCTTC
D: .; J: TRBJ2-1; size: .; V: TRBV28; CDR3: CASSLSQKGTHNEQFF; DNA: TGTGCCAGCAGTTTGTCCCAGAAAGGGACTCACAATGAGCAGTTCTTC
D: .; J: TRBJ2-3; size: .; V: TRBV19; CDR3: CASSTSPTDTQYF; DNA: TGTGCCAGTAGTACCTCCCCCACAGATACGCAGTATTTT
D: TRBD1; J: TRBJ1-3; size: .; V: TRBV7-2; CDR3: CASSRDSQGGNTIYF; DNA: TGTGCCAGCAGCCGGGACAGTCAAGGTGGAAACACCATATATTTT
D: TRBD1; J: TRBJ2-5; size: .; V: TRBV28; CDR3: CASRDPGQQETQYF; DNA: TGTGCCAGCAGAGACCCGGGACAGCAAGAGACCCAGTACTTC
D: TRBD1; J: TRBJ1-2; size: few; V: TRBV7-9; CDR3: CASSSPRQGSYGYTF; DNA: TGTGCCAGCAGCTCCCCAAGACAGGGGAGCTATGGCTACACCTTC
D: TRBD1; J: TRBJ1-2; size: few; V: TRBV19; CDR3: CASSMDREDTYYGYTF; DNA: TGTGCCAGTAGTATGGACAGGGAAGACACCTATTATGGCTACACCTTC
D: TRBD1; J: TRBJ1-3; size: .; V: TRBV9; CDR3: CASSPSTGRFSGNTIYF; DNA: TGTGCCAGCAGCCCGTCGACAGGGAGGTTCTCTGGAAACACCATATATTTT
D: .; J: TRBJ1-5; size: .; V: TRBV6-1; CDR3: CASSLNQPQHF; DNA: TGTGCCAGCAGTCTGAATCAGCCCCAGCATTTT
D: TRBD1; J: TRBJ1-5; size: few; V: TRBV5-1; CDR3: CASSKTGVLGQPQHF; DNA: TGCGCCAGCAGCAAAACAGGGGTTCTGGGTCAGCCCCAGCATTTT
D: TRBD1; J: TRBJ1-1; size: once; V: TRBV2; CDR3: CASSLQGAMNTEAFF; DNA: TGTGCCAGCAGTCTACAGGGGGCTATGAACACTGAAGCTTTCTTT
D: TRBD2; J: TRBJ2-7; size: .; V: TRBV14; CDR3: CASSRAGVSYEQYF; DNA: TGTGCCAGCAGCCGAGCGGGGGTATCCTACGAGCAGTACTTC
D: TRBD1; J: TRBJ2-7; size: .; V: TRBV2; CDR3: CASAADRGDEQYF; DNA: TGTGCCAGCGCAGCGGACAGGGGCGACGAGCAGTACTTC
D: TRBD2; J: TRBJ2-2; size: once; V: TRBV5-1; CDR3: CASSLARWTSGGVNTGELFF; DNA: TGCGCCAGCAGCTTGGCCCGTTGGACTAGCGGGGGGGTGAACACCGGGGAGCTGTTTTTT
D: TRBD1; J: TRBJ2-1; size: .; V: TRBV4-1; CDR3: CASSQVPTGSSYNEQFF; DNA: TGCGCCAGCAGCCAAGTCCCGACAGGGAGCTCCTACAATGAGCAGTTCTTC
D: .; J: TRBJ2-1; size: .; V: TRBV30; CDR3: CAWSGGTGAREQFF; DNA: TGTGCCTGGAGCGGCGGGACTGGGGCACGCGAGCAGTTCTTC
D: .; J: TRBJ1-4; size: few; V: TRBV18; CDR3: CASSPTGMEKLFF; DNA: TGTGCCAGCTCACCAACAGGGATGGAAAAACTGTTTTTT
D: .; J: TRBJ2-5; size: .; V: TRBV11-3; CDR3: CASSETSQGLETQYF; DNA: TGTGCCAGCAGCGAAACGTCACAGGGTCTGGAGACCCAGTACTTC
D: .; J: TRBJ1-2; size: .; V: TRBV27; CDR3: CASSLNADSHYGYTF; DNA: TGTGCCAGCAGTTTAAACGCGGACAGCCACTATGGCTACACCTTC
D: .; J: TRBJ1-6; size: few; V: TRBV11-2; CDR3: CASRDSSYNSPLHF; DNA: TGTGCCAGCAGAGACAGCTCCTATAATTCACCCCTCCACTTT
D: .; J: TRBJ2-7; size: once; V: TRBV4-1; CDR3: CASSQTRFGAGAYEQYF; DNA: TGCGCCAGCAGCCAGACCCGTTTCGGGGCAGGGGCCTACGAGCAGTACTTC
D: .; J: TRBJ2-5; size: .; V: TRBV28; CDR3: CASSYPDSQETQYF; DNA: TGTGCCAGCAGTTACCCTGACAGTCAAGAGACCCAGTACTTC
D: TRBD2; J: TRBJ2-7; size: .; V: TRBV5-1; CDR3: CASSFGTSGVYEQYF; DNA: TGCGCCAGCAGCTTTGGGACTAGCGGGGTTTACGAGCAGTACTTC
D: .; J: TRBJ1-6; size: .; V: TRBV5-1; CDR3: CASSLDGDNNSPLHF; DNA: TGCGCCAGCAGCTTGGATGGGGACAATAATTCACCCCTCCACTTT
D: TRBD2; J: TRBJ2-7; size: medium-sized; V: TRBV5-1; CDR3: CASSVLAGGYEQYF; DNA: TGCGCCAGCAGCGTTCTAGCGGGGGGCTACGAGCAGTACTTC
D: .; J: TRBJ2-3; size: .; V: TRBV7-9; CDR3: CASSFAGLRSGDTQYF; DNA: TGTGCCAGCAGTTTTGCGGGACTCCGAAGCGGGGATACGCAGTATTTT
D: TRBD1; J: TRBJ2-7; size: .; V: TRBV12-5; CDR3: CASASPKGQGSYEQYF; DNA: TGTGCTAGTGCTTCTCCGAAGGGACAGGGTTCCTACGAGCAGTACTTC